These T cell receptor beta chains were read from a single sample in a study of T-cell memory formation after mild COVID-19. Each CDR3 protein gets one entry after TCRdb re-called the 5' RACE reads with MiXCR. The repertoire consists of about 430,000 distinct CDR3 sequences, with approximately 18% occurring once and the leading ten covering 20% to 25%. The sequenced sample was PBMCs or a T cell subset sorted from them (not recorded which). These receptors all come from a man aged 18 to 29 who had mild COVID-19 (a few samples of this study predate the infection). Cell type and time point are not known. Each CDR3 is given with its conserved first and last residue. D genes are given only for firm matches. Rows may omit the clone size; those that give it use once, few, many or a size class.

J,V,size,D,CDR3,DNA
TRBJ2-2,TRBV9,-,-,CASSVAPPGSDTGELFF,TGTGCCAGCAGCGTAGCGCCCCCGGGGAGTGACACCGGGGAGCTGTTTTTT
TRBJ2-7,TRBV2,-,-,CASKAVNYEQYF,TGTGCCAGCAAGGCGGTAAACTACGAGCAGTACTTC
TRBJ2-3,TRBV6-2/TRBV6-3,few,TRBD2,CASSYSSRGGRDTQYF,TGTGCCAGCAGTTACTCGTCCCGGGGGGGCCGTGATACGCAGTATTTT
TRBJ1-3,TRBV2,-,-,CASRRVLSGNTIYF,TGTGCCAGCAGACGGGTACTCTCTGGAAACACCATATATTTT
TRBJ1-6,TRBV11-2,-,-,CASNLRAPGNSPLHF,TGTGCCAGCAACTTACGGGCCCCGGGTAATTCACCCCTCCACTTT
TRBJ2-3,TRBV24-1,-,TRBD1,CAAGQGTTDTQYF,TGTGCCGCAGGACAGGGGACCACAGATACGCAGTATTTT
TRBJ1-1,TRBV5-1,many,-,CASSLDVNTEAFF,TGCGCCAGCAGCTTGGATGTGAACACTGAAGCTTTCTTT
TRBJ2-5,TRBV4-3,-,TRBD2,CASSQEWEFGGAATQYF,TGCGCCAGCAGCCAAGAGTGGGAGTTCGGGGGGGCGGCGACCCAGTACTTC
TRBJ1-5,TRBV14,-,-,CASSRLTVLSSNQPQHF,TGTGCCAGCAGCCGGTTGACCGTACTTTCTAGCAATCAGCCCCAGCATTTT
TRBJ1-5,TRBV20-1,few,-,CSARPRDRYNQPQHF,TGCAGTGCTAGACCGAGGGACCGTTACAATCAGCCCCAGCATTTT
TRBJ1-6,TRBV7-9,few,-,CASSYPGFPKNSPLHF,TGTGCCAGCAGCTACCCGGGCTTTCCGAAGAATTCACCCCTCCACTTT
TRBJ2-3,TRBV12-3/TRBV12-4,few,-,CASSLTFGARTQYF,TGTGCCAGCAGCCTGACTTTTGGGGCCCGTACGCAGTATTTT
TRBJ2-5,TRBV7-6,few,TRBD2,CASSVLAGVQETQYF,TGTGCCAGCAGCGTCCTCGCGGGGGTCCAAGAGACCCAGTACTTC
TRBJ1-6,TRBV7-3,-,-,CARSRLGPCVGVNWSPLHF,TGTGCCAGGAGTCGTTTAGGTCCCTGTGTGGGGGTAAACTGGTCACCCCTCCACTTT
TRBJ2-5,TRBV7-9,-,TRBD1,CASSSLDRGNQETQYF,TGTGCCAGCAGCTCCCTGGACAGGGGAAACCAAGAGACCCAGTACTTC
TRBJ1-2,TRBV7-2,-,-,CASSAPGALYGYTF,TGTGCCAGCAGCGCCCCCGGGGCCCTCTATGGCTACACCTTC
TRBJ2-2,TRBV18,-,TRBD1,CASSPPGQQFANTGELFF,TGTGCCAGCTCACCACCGGGACAGCAGTTTGCGAACACCGGGGAGCTGTTTTTT
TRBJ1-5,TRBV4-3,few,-,CASSQGGRGDNQPQHF,TGCGCCAGCAGCCAAGGTGGAAGGGGCGATAATCAGCCCCAGCATTTT
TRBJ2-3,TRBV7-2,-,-,CASRGGGTHSTDTQYF,TGTGCCAGCAGGGGGGGCGGGACCCATAGCACAGATACGCAGTATTTT
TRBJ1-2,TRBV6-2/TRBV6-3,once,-,CASTLSGGGDYGYTF,TGTGCCAGCACTCTATCCGGTGGGGGTGACTATGGCTACACCTTC
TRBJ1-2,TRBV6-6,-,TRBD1,CASSLPGQGDGYTF,TGTGCCAGCAGTTTACCGGGACAGGGGGATGGCTACACCTTC
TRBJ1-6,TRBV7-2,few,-,CASRKVIDSPLHF,TGTGCCAGCAGGAAGGTCATTGATTCACCCCTCCACTTT
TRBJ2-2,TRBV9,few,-,CASSVGGRIPGELFF,TGTGCCAGCAGCGTAGGTGGGAGGATCCCCGGGGAGCTGTTTTTT
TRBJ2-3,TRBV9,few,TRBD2,CASSPPTGGGTDTQYF,TGTGCCAGCAGCCCCCCCACCGGGGGGGGCACAGATACGCAGTATTTT
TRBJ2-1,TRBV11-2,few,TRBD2,CASSFGTSGEYNEQFF,TGTGCCAGCAGCTTCGGGACTAGCGGGGAGTACAATGAGCAGTTCTTC
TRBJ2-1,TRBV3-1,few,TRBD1,CASTRTGDYEQFF,TGTGCCAGCACCAGGACAGGGGACTATGAGCAGTTCTTC
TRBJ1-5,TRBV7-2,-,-,CASSLKQSSNQPQHF,TGTGCCAGCAGCTTAAAACAGAGTAGCAATCAGCCCCAGCATTTT
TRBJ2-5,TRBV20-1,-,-,CSARDRETQYF,TGCAGTGCTAGAGATCGGGAGACCCAGTACTTC
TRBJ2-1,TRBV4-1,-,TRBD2,CASSQPRGGPNEQFF,TGCGCCAGCAGCCAGCCCCGGGGGGGCCCCAATGAGCAGTTCTTC
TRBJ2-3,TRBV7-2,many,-,CASSSPFPDTQYF,TGTGCCAGCAGCTCTCCTTTTCCCGATACGCAGTATTTT
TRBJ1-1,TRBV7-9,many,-,CASSLASEAFF,TGTGCCAGCAGTTTAGCATCTGAAGCTTTCTTT
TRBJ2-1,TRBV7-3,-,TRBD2,CASSPPGGEYNEQFF,TGTGCCAGCAGTCCCCCGGGGGGGGAATACAATGAGCAGTTCTTC
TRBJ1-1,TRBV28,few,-,CASPEPRKCAEAFF,TGTGCCAGCCCGGAACCCCGAAAGTGCGCTGAAGCTTTCTTT
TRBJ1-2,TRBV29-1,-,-,CSVAPGGIYGYTF,TGCAGCGTTGCTCCCGGGGGAATATATGGCTACACCTTC
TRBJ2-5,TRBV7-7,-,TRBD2,CASSTFPGTRGSETQYF,TGTGCCAGCAGCACCTTTCCCGGGACTAGAGGGTCAGAGACCCAGTACTTC
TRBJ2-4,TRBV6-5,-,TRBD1,CASSTGEGGGIQYF,TGTGCCAGCTCAACAGGGGAAGGGGGTGGGATTCAGTACTTC